The 2 T cell receptor beta chains presented below share a single source sample, sequenced in a study of blood T cell repertoires in COVID-19 (dated by TCRdb to the early 2020s). The library was generated by the immunoSEQ multiplex PCR assay. In TCRdb, the immuneACCESS table is reduced to in-frame sequences with V and J assigned. These tables do not hold every clone; where another copy was compared, an unresolved V gene accounts for under half, and the others remain unexplained. Across this sample there are tens of thousands of clones, with approximately 87% seen only once. The ten biggest clones cover 2.1% of the sample. The material sequenced was peripheral blood. These receptors were taken from a woman older than 75 with COVID-19, enrolled during active disease.

The CDR3 reads CASSMIGGGTEAFF. In DNA, the CDR3 is TGTGCCAGTAGTATGATCGGGGGAGGGACTGAAGCTTTCTTT. The chain has TRBV19 and TRBJ1-1, with D perhaps matching TRBD1 (5 bases). The V and J ends lost 3 bases and 5 bases respectively, with 13 bases between them. The germline V gene encodes CDR1 LNHDA and CDR2 SQIVND (reference sequence). The CDR3 spans 14 residues.

The chain joins TRBV18 to TRBJ1-5; D remains ambiguous. This CDR3 has 13 residues. Germline V lookup: CDR1 KGHSH, CDR2 LQKENI. V lost 8 bases, J lost 0 bases, and 8 bases lay in between. The CDR3 sequence: CASTYSSNQPQHF. The CDR3 region has the DNA TGTGCCAGCACTTACAGTAGCAATCAGCCCCAGCATTTT.